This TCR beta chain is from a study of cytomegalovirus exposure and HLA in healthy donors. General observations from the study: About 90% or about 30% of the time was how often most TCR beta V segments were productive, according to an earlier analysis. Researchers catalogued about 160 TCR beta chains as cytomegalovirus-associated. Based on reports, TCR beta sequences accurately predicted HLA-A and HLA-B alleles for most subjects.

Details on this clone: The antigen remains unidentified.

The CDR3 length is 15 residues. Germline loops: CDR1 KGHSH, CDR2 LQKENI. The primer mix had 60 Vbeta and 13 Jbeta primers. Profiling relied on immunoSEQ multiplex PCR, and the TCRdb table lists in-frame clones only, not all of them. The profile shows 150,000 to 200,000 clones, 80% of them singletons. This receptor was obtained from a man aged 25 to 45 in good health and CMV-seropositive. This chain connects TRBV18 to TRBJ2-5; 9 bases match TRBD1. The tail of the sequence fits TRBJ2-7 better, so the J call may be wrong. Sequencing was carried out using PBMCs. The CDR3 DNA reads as TGTGCCAGCTCTCCTGAACAGGGGGCTTTCTACGAGCAGTACTTC. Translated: CASSPEQGAFYEQYF.